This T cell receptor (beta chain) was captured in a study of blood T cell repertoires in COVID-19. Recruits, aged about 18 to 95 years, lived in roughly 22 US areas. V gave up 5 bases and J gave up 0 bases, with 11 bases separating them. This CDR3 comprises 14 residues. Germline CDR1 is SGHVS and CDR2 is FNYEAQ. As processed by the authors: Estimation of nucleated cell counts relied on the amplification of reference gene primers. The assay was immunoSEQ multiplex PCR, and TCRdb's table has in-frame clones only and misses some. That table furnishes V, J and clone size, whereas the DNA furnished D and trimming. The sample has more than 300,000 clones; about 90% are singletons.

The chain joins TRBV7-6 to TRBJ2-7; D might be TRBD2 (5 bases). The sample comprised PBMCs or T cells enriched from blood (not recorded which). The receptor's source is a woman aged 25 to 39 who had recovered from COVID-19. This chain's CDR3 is CASSRYGDSYEQYF. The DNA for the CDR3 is TGTGCCAGCAGCAGATACGGGGACTCCTACGAGCAGTACTTC.